This record concerns one TCR beta chain sequence. The antigen this receptor binds is unknown. No base quality information exists; no much larger clone differs at one position. The germline V gene encodes CDR1 SGHAT and CDR2 FQNNGV. V is pared back by 2 bases and J by 8 bases, with 9 bases lying between the germline termini. The CDR3 sequence holds 12 residues, the cysteine and phenylalanine included. Only CDR3 DNA is held: 36 bases, read in frame from base 1. The data were obtained in a study of CD4+ T cells in melanoma (dated by TCRdb to the early 2020s). Background for the entire study: The study examined neoantigen-specific CD4+ T cells in human melanoma.

The donors were melanoma patients. The library came from the immunoSEQ multiplex PCR assay. The table comes from immuneACCESS by way of TCRdb, which keeps in-frame sequences with V and J called. Part of the clones is missing from these tables; in studies checked, under half for an unresolved V gene and the rest for unknown reasons. A total of around 100,000 clones appear in this sample, about 90% of them only once. Roughly 3.1% of the sample belongs to the ten largest clones. Here is what the overall study found, with its caveats: According to the report, neoantigen-specific CD4+ T cells in melanoma displayed diverse differentiation states. The report described a correlation between neoantigen-specific CD4+ T cells and the function of CD8+ T cells, macrophages and B cells.

This receptor was taken from a human donor with melanoma. Sample: peripheral blood. Here the chain combines TRBV11-2 and TRBJ1-2; the D segment could be TRBD1, given 5 matching bases. DNA sequence: TGTGCCAGCAGCTTAAGCAGGGACGGCTACACCTTC. Its product reads: CASSLSRDGYTF.